The clone carrying this TCR beta chain was seen only once. This record belongs to a study of blood T cell repertoires in COVID-19. TCRdb's copy holds only in-frame clones and misses some; the assay was immunoSEQ multiplex PCR. Of about 250,000 clones listed, 80% to 90% were seen once; the top ten hold approximately 3.4%. Germline V CDR1 and CDR2: MNHEY, SMNVEV (reference sequence). The V gene end was trimmed by 8 bases and the J gene end by 8 bases; junction bases not matched to a gene: 9. CDR3 length: 14 amino acids. The TCR was taken from a woman aged 35 to 49 who had been exposed to COVID-19. The chain employs TRBV27 and TRBJ1-4; 9 positions agree with TRBD1. The specimen sequenced was PBMCs or T cells enriched from blood (not recorded which). CDR3 nucleotide sequence: TGTGCCAGCGGACCGGGACAGGGAACCGAAAAACTGTTTTTT. Protein product: CASGPGQGTEKLFF.